One sample yielded the 18 T cell receptor beta chains listed below, sequenced in a study of T cells after yellow fever vaccination. TCRdb redid the calling of the 5' RACE reads with MiXCR, one entry per CDR3 protein. The sample lists around 140,000 distinct CDR3 sequences, roughly 6.7% occurring once. Sequencing used CD4+ T cells sorted from PBMCs, obtained 10 days after the yellow fever booster vaccination. These receptors were collected from a man under 40 who received the YFV17D yellow fever vaccine.

This clonotype was counted at least ten times. Here the CDR3 DNA reads TGTGCCAGCAGTTTACAGGAGAACACTGAAGCTTTCTTT. Protein: CASSLQENTEAFF. This chain connects TRBV12-3 or TRBV12-4 to TRBJ1-1; D gene ambiguous. This CDR3 contains 13 residues. The germline V and J ends were trimmed by 2 bases and 1 base, with 5 bases remaining between them.

In this sample, this clonotype turned up a few times. A much larger clone sits a single nucleotide away, making a read error possible. V gene TRBV20-1 combines with J gene TRBJ2-1, with D unclear. Trimming cost V 5 bases and J 9 bases, with 20 bases left between them. The length of the CDR3 is 14 residues. Germline V gives CDR1 DFQATT, CDR2 SNEGSKA (reference sequence). Here the CDR3 reads CSAFQRTTNGEQFF. The CDR3 region has the DNA TGCAGTGCTTTTCAGCGAACGACCAATGGTGAGCAGTTCTTC.

This clonotype has at least ten counts. V gene TRBV20-1 combines with J gene TRBJ2-3, with D possibly being TRBD2 (6 bases). V was trimmed by 4 bases and J by 0 bases, leaving 11 bases between them. The CDR3 runs to 14 residues. The germline CDR1 and CDR2 sequences are DFQATT and SNEGSKA (reference sequence). CDR3: CSAKLADSTDTQYF. CDR3 coding DNA: TGCAGTGCTAAGTTAGCGGATAGCACAGATACGCAGTATTTT.

This clonotype appeared many times. The chain couples TRBV18 to TRBJ2-3; 8 bases line up with TRBD2. The V and J ends lost 3 bases and 0 bases, in that order; junction bases with no gene match: 5. The CDR3 has 16 amino acids. The germline V gene has CDR1 KGHSH and CDR2 LQKENI. The CDR3 nucleotides read TGTGCCAGCTCACCTAATAGCGGGGAAAGCACAGATACGCAGTATTTT. It yields the protein CASSPNSGESTDTQYF.

This clonotype was seen many times. The J gene is TRBJ2-1, the V gene TRBV23-1, with 11 bases identical to TRBD2. TRBV23-1 qualifies as an ORF whose function is uncertain. The J segment lost 7 bases and the V segment lost 3 bases, leaving 8 bases of the junction unmatched. The CDR3 contains 16 residues. The CDR3 bases are TGCGCCAGCAGTCACCGGCCACTAGCGGGAGCAAATGAGCAGTTCTTC. Protein sequence: CASSHRPLAGANEQFF.

This clonotype showed up many times. This chain connects TRBV4-2 to TRBJ2-2; D is unclear. CDR3 length: 15 residues. V dropped 0 bases and J dropped 5 bases, with 10 bases sitting between them. Germline V lookup: CDR1 LGHNA, CDR2 YNFKEQ. CDR3 DNA sequence: TGTGCCAGCAGCCAAGACAGCAGCACGACCGGGGAGCTGTTTTTT. Translation gives CASSQDSSTTGELFF.

This clonotype occurred many times. The V and J genes are TRBV5-1 and TRBJ2-3; D gene unclear. This CDR3 has 12 amino acids. The germline V gene encodes CDR1 SGHRS and CDR2 YFSETQ. V lost 2 bases to trimming and J lost 4 bases, with 5 bases between them. CDR3: CASSFDPDTQYF. CDR3 nucleotide sequence: TGCGCCAGCAGCTTTGATCCAGATACGCAGTATTTT.

Concerning this clonotype: Mismatch with germline at one junction end may stem from a read error. The J gene is TRBJ1-5, the V gene TRBV19, with D maybe TRBD1 (6 bases). This CDR3 comprises 13 residues. CDR1 is LNHDA and CDR2 is SQIVND in the germline V gene (reference sequence). The CDR3 DNA sequence: TGTGCCACCTTAGGACAGAAGGGTCAGCACCAGCATTTT. Protein: CATLGQKGQHQHF.

This clonotype was observed many times. This chain connects TRBV20-1 to TRBJ1-2, with TRBD1 identical over 9 bases. This CDR3 contains 14 residues. V was clipped by 3 bases and J by 6 bases; unmatched bases: 8. CDR1 is DFQATT and CDR2 is SNEGSKA in the germline V gene (reference sequence). The CDR3 region is CSASPGTGSDGYTF. The DNA of the CDR3 is TGCAGTGCTAGTCCCGGGACAGGGTCGGATGGCTACACCTTC.

In this sample, this clonotype turned up many times. The rearrangement links TRBV7-9 to TRBJ2-1, with 11 bases aligning to TRBD2. The germline CDR1 and CDR2 sequences are SEHNR and FQNEAQ (reference sequence). V dropped 7 bases and J dropped 10; count of bases not matched to a gene: 6. This CDR3 has 13 amino acids. The CDR3 region is CASMASGGSEQFF. The CDR3 DNA reads TGTGCCAGCATGGCTAGCGGGGGGTCGGAGCAGTTCTTC.

In its sample, this clonotype was seen many times. CDR3 region: CASRWDGSYEQYF. The DNA for the CDR3 is TGTGCCAGCAGGTGGGACGGCTCCTACGAGCAGTACTTC. The chain has TRBV7-8 and TRBJ2-7, with D perhaps assigned TRBD1 or TRBD2 (5 bases each). Germline lookup yields CDR1 SGHVS and CDR2 FQNEAQ. V was trimmed by 6 bases and J by 0 bases, leaving 9 bases between them. The CDR3 spans 13 residues.

The sample holds many counts of this clonotype. This rearrangement joins TRBV20-1 to TRBJ2-1; D may be TRBD1 (5 bases). CDR3 length equals 14 residues. V was trimmed by 4 bases and J by 5 bases, leaving 15 bases between them. CDR1 is DFQATT and CDR2 is SNEGSKA in the germline V gene (reference sequence). CDR3 sequence: CSANRGRLHNEQFF. The CDR3 region has the DNA TGCAGTGCTAATAGGGGCAGGCTGCACAATGAGCAGTTCTTC.

This clonotype has ten or more counts. The chain employs TRBV15 and TRBJ2-5, with 11 nucleotides matching TRBD2. The CDR3 length is 15 residues. CDR1 and CDR2 (germline): LNHNV, YYDKDF (reference sequence). V lost 6 bases, J lost 3 bases, and 6 bases stayed unmatched. The CDR3 sequence: CATRPGTSGKETQYF. The CDR3 DNA reads as TGTGCCACCAGACCCGGGACTAGCGGTAAAGAGACCCAGTACTTC.

This clonotype has at least ten counts. The chain carries TRBV20-1 and TRBJ1-1; D possibly corresponds to TRBD1 (6 bases). With 2 bases removed from V and 4 bases from J, the gap between germline ends came to 11 bases. This CDR3 spans 13 amino acids. Germline-derived CDR1 and CDR2 are DFQATT and SNEGSKA (reference sequence). The CDR3 DNA is TGCAGTGCTAGAAAGGGGGGGGCCACTGAAGCTTTCTTT. Its translation is CSARKGGATEAFF.

This clonotype has ten or more counts. This rearrangement joins TRBV7-6 to TRBJ1-4; no reliable D call. Between the trimmed V and J ends, which lost 5 bases and 5 bases, there was a span of 9 bases. This CDR3 is 13 amino acids long. The germline gives CDR1 SGHVS, CDR2 FNYEAQ. CDR3 amino acids: CASSAQQNEKLFF. The CDR3 DNA is TGTGCCAGCAGCGCACAGCAAAATGAAAAACTGTTTTTT.

This clonotype was observed at least ten times. The genes are TRBV10-3 and TRBJ2-7, with 12 bases identical to TRBD1. Trimming at V came to 5 bases and at J to 2 bases, leaving 13 bases not matched to a gene. From germline, CDR1 is ENHRY and CDR2 SYGVKD. The CDR3 is made up of 18 amino acids. The CDR3 DNA reads TGTGCCATCAGTAGGGGCCCTCGGGGGACAGGGGGCCCCTACGAGCAGTACTTC. This gives the protein CAISRGPRGTGGPYEQYF.

This clonotype was counted ten times or more. The V call is TRBV20-1, the J call TRBJ2-7; D perhaps matches TRBD2 (6 bases). The length of the CDR3 is 11 residues. V lost 7 bases, J lost 0 bases, and 7 bases lay in between. The V gene's germline CDR1 is DFQATT and CDR2 SNEGSKA (reference sequence). CDR3: CSGTNSYEQYF. The CDR3 bases are TGCAGTGGGACTAACTCCTACGAGCAGTACTTC.

This clonotype was seen ten or more times. This sequence joins TRBV10-3 and TRBJ2-1; possible D gene TRBD2, 6 bases. Germline loops: CDR1 ENHRY, CDR2 SYGVKD. V was shortened by 4 bases and J by 6 bases, with 13 bases between the two germline ends. CDR3 length: 14 amino acids. CDR3 loop: CAISVRSAGNEQFF. The CDR3 DNA reads as TGTGCCATCAGTGTTCGGTCAGCGGGCAATGAGCAGTTCTTC.